This TCR beta chain was observed in a study of PD-1 blockade in classical Hodgkin lymphoma. Study results and limitations: By C4D1, diversity of CD4+ TCRs had risen significantly, whereas that of CD8+ TCRs had not. Patients who initiated nivolumab within 1 year of ASCT were excluded. Prior to therapy, complete responders displayed diversity much like that of newly diagnosed patients.

Germline V lookup: CDR1 KGHSH, CDR2 LQKENI. The length of the CDR3 is 15 residues. V was shortened by 1 base and J by 4 bases, with 11 bases between the two germline ends. The assay was immunoSEQ multiplex PCR, and TCRdb's table has in-frame clones only and misses some. The sample has approximately 96,000 clones, about 93% seen once. Of note for this clone: Its antigen is undetermined.

Time point here: cycle 4 day 1 (C4D1), after more than five weeks of nivolumab. Each patient experienced a relapse that followed autologous stem cell transplantation, and brentuximab vedotin exposure varied. This specimen was peripheral blood mononuclear cells (PBMCs), taken before the fourth cycle of nivolumab. The chain links TRBV18 to TRBJ1-3; possible D gene TRBD1, 5 bases. This clonotype originated in a human donor with classical Hodgkin lymphoma. CDR3 sequence reads: CASSPRVRAGNTIYF. CDR3 nucleotide sequence: TGTGCCAGCTCACCACGGGTCAGGGCAGGAAACACCATATATTTT.